The 21 T cell receptor beta chains reported below all come from one sample, sequenced in a study of molecular identifiers for immune sequencing clone quantification. TCRdb passed the PCR reads through MiXCR, listing each CDR3 protein once. The profile shows about 640,000 distinct CDR3 sequences, just under 20% of them singletons. The sequencing input was naive CD8+ T cells from blood, with Jurkat cell RNA spiked in. Subset of the sample: FACS-sorted CD8+CD4-CCR7+CD45RA+ naive T cells. The receptor source for this set is a human donor in good health. Some libraries in this study had Jurkat cell RNA spiked in.

J is TRBJ2-7 and V is TRBV6-2 or TRBV6-3; 10 bases match TRBD2. The CDR3 has 18 residues. The V segment lost 3 bases and the J segment 0 bases; nucleotides outside the gene matches: 11. Germline V gene data show CDR1 as MNHEY and CDR2 as SVGEGT. Here the CDR3 reads CASSYRLAGDPDSYEQYF. CDR3 bases: TGTGCCAGCAGTTATCGCCTAGCGGGGGATCCTGACTCCTACGAGCAGTACTTC.

There are many counts of this clonotype. The J gene is TRBJ2-3, the V gene TRBV5-1; D gene ambiguous. This CDR3 is built from 15 residues. V was trimmed by 5 bases and J by 3 bases, leaving 16 bases between them. Germline CDR1 SGHRS, CDR2 YFSETQ. The DNA of the CDR3 is TGCGCCAGCAGTGGCCATTTGAGTAGGACAGATACGCAGTATTTT. Residues: CASSGHLSRTDTQYF.

On this clonotype: A much larger clone lies a single base off, so this may be a read error. The rearrangement uses TRBV11-2 and TRBJ2-5; D assignment may be TRBD1 or TRBD2 (5 bases each). The CDR3 is 15 residues long. The germline CDR1 and CDR2 sequences are SGHAT and FQNNGV. Trimming removed 2 bases from V and 8 bases from J, with 18 bases in between. The CDR3 loop is CASSLYTGPGDTQYF. CDR3 sequence (DNA): TGTGCCAGCAGCTTATACACGGGGCCTGGGGATACCCAGTACTTC. The complete variable domain, with remaining parts taken from reference TRBV11-2 and TRBJ2-5, reads EAGVAQSPRYKIIEKRQSVAFWCNPISGHATLYWYQQILGQGPKLLIQFQNNGVVDDSQLPKDRFSAERLKGVDSTLKIQPAKLEDSAVYLCASSLYTGPGDTQYFGPGTRLLVL.

This clonotype was counted at least ten times. The chain links TRBV7-6 to TRBJ2-3; no reliable D call. The V end was cut by 2 bases, the J end by 2 bases, with 11 bases between. CDR3 size: 15 residues. The V gene's germline CDR1 is SGHVS and CDR2 FNYEAQ. The DNA of the CDR3 is TGTGCCAGCAGCTTATCCGGCGCCGACACAGATACGCAGTATTTT. Translated, it gives CASSLSGADTDTQYF.

This clonotype has ten or more counts. J is TRBJ1-5 and V is TRBV28; D is uncertain. This CDR3 region has 17 residues. CDR1 and CDR2 (germline): MDHEN, SYDVKM. Trimming removed 7 bases from V and 5 bases from J, with 24 bases in between. CDR3 in DNA: TGTGCCAGCATTAAATCCGGGCCCTCATTAACCTATCAGCCCCAGCATTTT. Its translation: CASIKSGPSLTYQPQHF.

With regard to this clonotype: It may be a read error: a sequence one base away is much more abundant. CDR3 nucleotides: TGTGCCAGCAGCTTGGCGGGGGACCCTCTATACACAGATACGCAGTCTTTT. Its protein product is CASSLAGDPLYTDTQSF. The chain combines TRBV5-8 with TRBJ2-3, with D possibly TRBD2 on 6 matching bases. The CDR3 is made up of 17 amino acids. Germline loops: CDR1 SGHTS, CDR2 YDEGEE.

This clonotype was seen more than once but under ten times. This chain joins TRBV2 and TRBJ1-1; D is ambiguous. The germline V gene encodes CDR1 SNHLY and CDR2 FYNNEI. This CDR3 contains 13 residues. V dropped 11 bases and J dropped 0 bases, with 13 bases sitting between them. CDR3 region: CAGITLMNTEAFF. In DNA, the CDR3 is TGTGCCGGCATTACGTTAATGAACACTGAAGCTTTCTTT.

This clonotype was seen many times. The rearrangement uses TRBV29-1 and TRBJ2-1; 16 nucleotides line up with TRBD2. Germline V gene lookup returns CDR1 SQVTM and CDR2 ANQGSEA. V was clipped by 2 bases and J by 6 bases; unmatched bases: 16. The CDR3 sequence is 20 residues long. CDR3 in amino acids: CSVETGTSGRAVVTLNEQFF. In nucleotides, the CDR3 is TGCAGCGTTGAAACCGGGACTAGCGGGAGGGCCGTCGTCACCCTCAATGAGCAGTTCTTC.

The table lists this clonotype with many counts. The chain combines TRBV5-1 with TRBJ1-1; D remains unclear. The germline gives CDR1 SGHRS, CDR2 YFSETQ. V was trimmed by 0 bases and J by 1 base, leaving 7 bases between them. This CDR3 spans 14 amino acids. The CDR3 DNA reads as TGCGCCAGCAGCTTGGAGGTTGAGAACACTGAAGCTTTCTTT. The encoded protein is CASSLEVENTEAFF.

Points on this clonotype: One base away lies a much larger clone, so this may be a sequencing read error. The genes are TRBV25-1 and TRBJ2-7; 9 nucleotides line up with TRBD2. This CDR3 is built from 17 residues. In germline, CDR1 is MGHDK, CDR2 SYGVNS. V shed 3 bases, J shed 5 bases, and the junction held 14 bases outside the gene matches. Here the CDR3 reads CASSDTLSGGVADEQYF. CDR3 DNA sequence: TGTGCCAGCAGTGATACCCTTAGCGGGGGAGTCGCCGACGAGCAGTACTTC.

This clonotype was seen a handful of times. V usage is TRBV3-1 and J usage is TRBJ1-1, with a weak D call TRBD1 (6 bases). The CDR3 length is 13 residues. The germline V gene has CDR1 LGHDT and CDR2 YNNKEL (reference sequence). V dropped 1 base and J dropped 11 bases, with 14 bases sitting between them. Here the CDR3 DNA reads TGTGCCAGCAGCCAAGTGAACGGGGGCGGCGCTTTCTTT. This gives the protein CASSQVNGGGAFF.

The J gene is TRBJ2-1, the V gene TRBV12-3 or TRBV12-4; the match to TRBD2 covers 11 bases. J was trimmed by 3 bases and V by 3 bases; bases with no gene match: 4. The CDR3 has 16 residues. Here the CDR3 reads CASSFPGLAGYNEQFF. CDR3 DNA: TGTGCCAGCAGTTTCCCCGGACTAGCGGGCTACAATGAGCAGTTCTTC.

This clonotype was recorded at least ten times. The CDR3 nucleotides are TGTGCCAGCAGCTTGTTTGAGGGGGCAAACACCGGGGAGCTGTTTTTT. The encoded protein is CASSLFEGANTGELFF. The V call is TRBV5-5, the J call TRBJ2-2, with 7 bases that match TRBD1. CDR1 is SGHKS and CDR2 is YYEKEE in the germline V gene (reference sequence). With V trimmed by 1 base and J by 2 bases, 5 bases remained unmatched. The CDR3 consists of 16 residues.

Comment on this clonotype: At one of its ends the junction is not consistent with the germline gene, which may arise from a read error. The chain employs TRBV27 and TRBJ2-2; D perhaps matches TRBD2 (5 bases). Germline loops: CDR1 MNHEY, CDR2 SMNVEV (reference sequence). The CDR3 is 12 residues long. Here the CDR3 DNA reads TGTGCCAGCAGTTTAATTTCCGGGGAGCTGTCTTTT. It translates to CASSLISGELSF.

This clonotype was seen repeatedly, ten times or more. The gene calls are TRBV7-6 and TRBJ1-4; a weak D match, TRBD1 (5 bases). The V gene lost 3 bases and the J gene lost 2 bases, with 13 bases spanning the gap. Per germline, CDR1 SGHVS and CDR2 FNYEAQ. CDR3 length equals 16 residues. The CDR3 loop reads CASSLAPGGTNEKLFF. In DNA, the CDR3 is TGTGCCAGCAGCTTGGCCCCCGGGGGGACTAATGAAAAACTGTTTTTT.

This clonotype has ten or more counts. The V call is TRBV7-9, the J call TRBJ2-3; D might be TRBD2 (6 bases). The CDR3 length is 14 residues. V was clipped by 1 base and J by 6 bases, with 11 bases between them. Germline CDR1 SEHNR, CDR2 FQNEAQ (reference sequence). The CDR3 loop reads CASSLVGGFDTQYF. CDR3 nucleotides: TGTGCCAGCAGCTTAGTTGGGGGGTTCGATACGCAGTATTTT. Using reference TRBV7-9 and TRBJ2-3 for the parts outside the CDR3, the full variable domain is DTGVSQNPRHKITKRGQNVTFRCDPISEHNRLYWYRQTLGQGPEFLTYFQNEAQLEKSRLLSDRFSAERPKGSFSTLEIQRTEQGDSAMYLCASSLVGGFDTQYFGPGTRLTVL.

J is TRBJ1-4 and V is TRBV6-1; perhaps TRBD1 as D (5 bases). This CDR3 is 14 amino acids long. Germline V gene data show CDR1 as MNHNS and CDR2 as SASEGT. Trimming stripped 2 bases from V and 5 bases from J, with 9 bases between. In DNA form, the CDR3 reads TGTGCCAGCAGTGAACCCGGGGCAAATGAAAAACTGTTTTTT. Translation: CASSEPGANEKLFF.

This clonotype appeared many times. The chain is built from TRBV19 and TRBJ1-6; no reliable D call. Germline V gene data show CDR1 as LNHDA and CDR2 as SQIVND (reference sequence). Trimming shortened V by 4 bases and J by 7 bases, and 11 bases separated the two germline ends. The CDR3 totals 14 residues. In nucleotides, the CDR3 is TGTGCCAGTAGTAATGGTTTATGGAATTCACCCCTCCACTTT. This translates into CASSNGLWNSPLHF.

With respect to this clonotype: One base away lies a much larger clone, so this may be a sequencing read error. V is TRBV6-2 or TRBV6-3 and J is TRBJ2-5; TRBD2 aligns across 9 bases. This CDR3 spans 18 amino acids. V gave up 6 bases and J gave up 1 base; unmatched junction bases: 15. The germline gives CDR1 MNHEY, CDR2 SVGEGT. CDR3 in DNA: TGTGCCAGCAGCAACCACGTGCTAGCGGGGATCCTCCAAGAGACCCAGTACTTC. This codes for CASSNHVLAGILQETQYF.

This clonotype was seen repeatedly, ten times or more. The chain recombines TRBV20-1 with TRBJ2-7; 9 nucleotides match TRBD2. Germline V lookup: CDR1 DFQATT, CDR2 SNEGSKA (reference sequence). The V segment lost 5 bases and the J segment 2 bases; nucleotides outside the gene matches: 13. The CDR3 consists of 16 residues. This CDR3 is CSAAPTSGLQAYEQYF. CDR3 coding DNA: TGCAGTGCTGCTCCGACTAGCGGATTACAGGCCTACGAGCAGTACTTC.

In its sample, this clonotype was seen many times. This sequence joins TRBV28 and TRBJ2-7, with 14 bases aligning to TRBD2. Germline V gene lookup returns CDR1 MDHEN and CDR2 SYDVKM. The CDR3 length is 15 residues. The junction had 5 bases not matched to a gene; V was cut back by 6 bases and J by 4 bases. The CDR3 protein is CASSSGLAGVYEQYF. CDR3 DNA sequence: TGTGCCAGCAGCTCGGGACTAGCGGGAGTTTACGAGCAGTACTTC.